This T cell receptor beta chain was profiled in a study of shared clonotypes between healthy human individuals. Findings and limits, study-wide: Larger richness was generally estimated for naive than memory subsets. A few donors had around 5.2% of their naive CD4 clonotypes in common.

On this clone itself: What it binds is not known.

Each PCR replicate from the sorted subsets contained 150 to 250 ng DNA, which is tens of thousands of T cell genomes. TCRdb's table, derived via immunoSEQ multiplex PCR, lists solely in-frame clones and lacks some. The sample lists roughly 650,000 clones; more than 95% were seen once. The V gene end was trimmed by 4 bases and the J gene end by 6 bases; junction bases not matched to a gene: 4. The CDR3 spans 14 residues. Per the germline V gene, CDR1 is MNHEY and CDR2 is SMNVEV (reference sequence). The V call is TRBV27, the J call TRBJ2-1, with TRBD2 matching 9 bases. The specimen was naive CD4+ T cells sorted from blood. As to subset: CD45RA+ positively selected. This receptor was identified in a woman in her 30s in good health. The CDR3 loop is CASSSAGGVNEQFF. Here the CDR3 DNA reads TGTGCCAGCAGTTCTGCGGGAGGGGTCAATGAGCAGTTCTTC.